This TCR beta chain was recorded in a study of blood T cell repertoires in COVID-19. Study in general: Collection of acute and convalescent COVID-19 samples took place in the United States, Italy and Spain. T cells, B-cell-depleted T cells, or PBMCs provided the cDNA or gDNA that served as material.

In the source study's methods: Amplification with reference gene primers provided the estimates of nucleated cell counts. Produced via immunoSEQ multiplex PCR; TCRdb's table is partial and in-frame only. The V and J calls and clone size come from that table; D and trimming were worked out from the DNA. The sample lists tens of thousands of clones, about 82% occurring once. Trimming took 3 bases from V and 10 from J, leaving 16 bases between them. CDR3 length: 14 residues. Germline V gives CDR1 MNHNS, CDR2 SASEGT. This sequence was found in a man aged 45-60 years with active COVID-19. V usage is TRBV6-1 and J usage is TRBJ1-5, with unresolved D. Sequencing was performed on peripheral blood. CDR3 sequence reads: CASSDWPNGNPQHF. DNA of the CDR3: TGTGCCAGCAGTGATTGGCCCAATGGTAATCCCCAGCATTTT.